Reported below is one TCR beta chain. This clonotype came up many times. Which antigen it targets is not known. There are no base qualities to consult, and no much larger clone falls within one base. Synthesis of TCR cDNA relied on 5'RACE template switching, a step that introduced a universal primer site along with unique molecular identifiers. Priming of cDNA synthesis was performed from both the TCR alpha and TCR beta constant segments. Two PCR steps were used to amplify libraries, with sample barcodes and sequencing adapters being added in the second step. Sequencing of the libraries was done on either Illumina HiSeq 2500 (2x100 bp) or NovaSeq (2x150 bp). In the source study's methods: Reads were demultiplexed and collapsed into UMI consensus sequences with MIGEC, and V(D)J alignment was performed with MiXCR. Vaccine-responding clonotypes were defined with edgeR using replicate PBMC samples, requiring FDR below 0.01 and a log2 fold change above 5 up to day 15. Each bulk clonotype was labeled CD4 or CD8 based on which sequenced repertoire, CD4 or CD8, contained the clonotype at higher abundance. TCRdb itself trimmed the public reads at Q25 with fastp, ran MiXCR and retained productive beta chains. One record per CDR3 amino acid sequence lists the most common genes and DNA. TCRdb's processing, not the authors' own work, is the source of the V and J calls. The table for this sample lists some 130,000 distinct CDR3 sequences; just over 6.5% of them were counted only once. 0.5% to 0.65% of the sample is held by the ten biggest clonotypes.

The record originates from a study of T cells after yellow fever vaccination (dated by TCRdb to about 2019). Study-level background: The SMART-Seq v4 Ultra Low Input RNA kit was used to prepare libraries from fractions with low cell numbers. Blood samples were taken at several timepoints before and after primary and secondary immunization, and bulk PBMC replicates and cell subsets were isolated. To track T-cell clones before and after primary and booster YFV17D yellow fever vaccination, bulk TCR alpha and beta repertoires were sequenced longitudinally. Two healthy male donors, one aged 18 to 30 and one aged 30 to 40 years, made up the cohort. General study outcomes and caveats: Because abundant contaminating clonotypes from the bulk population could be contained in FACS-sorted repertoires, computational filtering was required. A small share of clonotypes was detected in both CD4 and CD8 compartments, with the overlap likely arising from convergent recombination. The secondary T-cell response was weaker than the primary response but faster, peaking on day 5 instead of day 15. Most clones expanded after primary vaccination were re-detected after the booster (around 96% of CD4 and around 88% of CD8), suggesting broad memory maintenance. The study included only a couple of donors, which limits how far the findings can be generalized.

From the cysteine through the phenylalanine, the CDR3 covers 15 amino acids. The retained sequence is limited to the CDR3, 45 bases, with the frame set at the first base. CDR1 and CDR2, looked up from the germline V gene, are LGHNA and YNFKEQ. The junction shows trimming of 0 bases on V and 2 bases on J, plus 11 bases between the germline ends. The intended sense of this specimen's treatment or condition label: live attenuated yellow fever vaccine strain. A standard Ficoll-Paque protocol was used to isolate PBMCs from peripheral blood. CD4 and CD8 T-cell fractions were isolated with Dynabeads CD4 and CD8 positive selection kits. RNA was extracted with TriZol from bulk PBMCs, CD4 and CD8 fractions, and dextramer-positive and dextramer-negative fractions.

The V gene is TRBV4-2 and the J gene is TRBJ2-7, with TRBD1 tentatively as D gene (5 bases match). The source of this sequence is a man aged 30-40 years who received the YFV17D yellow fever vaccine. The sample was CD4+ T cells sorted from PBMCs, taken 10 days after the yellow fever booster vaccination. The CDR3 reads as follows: CASSQDFQGPYEQYF. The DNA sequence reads TGTGCCAGCAGCCAAGATTTCCAGGGTCCCTACGAGCAGTACTTC.